The source of this TCR beta chain is a study of CD8 T cells in Susac syndrome. Germline lookup yields CDR1 KGHSH and CDR2 LQKENI. The CDR3 is 15 residues long. Note on this clonotype: The junction and the germline gene differ at one end; a read error may be behind it.

Reverse transcription of 0.5 to 1 ug RNA was performed with random hexamers. TCRdb recomputed calls from the immunoSEQ multiplex PCR reads with MiXCR, one row per CDR3 protein. The sample records roughly 180,000 distinct CDR3 sequences, about 95% being singletons. The sequence came from a human donor in good health. The sequencing input was CD4+ T cells from PBMCs. The chain combines TRBV18 with TRBJ1-5, with D maybe TRBD1 (6 bases). The CDR3 coding sequence is TGTGCCAGCTCACCAAATACAGGGAGCAGTCAGCCCCAGCATTTT. This translates into CASSPNTGSSQPQHF.